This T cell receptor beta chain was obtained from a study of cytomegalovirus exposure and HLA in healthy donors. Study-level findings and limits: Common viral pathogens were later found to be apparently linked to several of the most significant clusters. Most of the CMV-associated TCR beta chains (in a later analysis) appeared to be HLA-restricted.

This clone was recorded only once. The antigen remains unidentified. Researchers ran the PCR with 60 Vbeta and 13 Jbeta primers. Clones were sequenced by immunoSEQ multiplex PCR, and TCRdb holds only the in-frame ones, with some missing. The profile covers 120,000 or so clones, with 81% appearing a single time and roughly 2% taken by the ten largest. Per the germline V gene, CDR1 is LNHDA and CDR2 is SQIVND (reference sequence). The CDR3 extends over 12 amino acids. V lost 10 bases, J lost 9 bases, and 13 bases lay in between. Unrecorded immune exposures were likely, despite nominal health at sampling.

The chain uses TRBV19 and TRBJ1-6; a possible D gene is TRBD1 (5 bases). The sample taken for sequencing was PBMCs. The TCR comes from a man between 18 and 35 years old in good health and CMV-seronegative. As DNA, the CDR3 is TGTGCCACTCAGGGCGTCGGTTCACCCCTCCACTTT. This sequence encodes CATQGVGSPLHF.